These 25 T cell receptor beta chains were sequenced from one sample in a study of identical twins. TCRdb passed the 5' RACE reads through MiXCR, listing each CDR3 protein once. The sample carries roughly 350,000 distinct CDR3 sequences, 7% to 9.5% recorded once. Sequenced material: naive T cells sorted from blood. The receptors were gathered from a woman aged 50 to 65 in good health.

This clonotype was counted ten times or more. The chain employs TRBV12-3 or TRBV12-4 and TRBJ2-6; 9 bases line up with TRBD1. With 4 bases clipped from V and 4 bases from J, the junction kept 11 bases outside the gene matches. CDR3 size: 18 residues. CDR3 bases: TGTGCCAGCAGTTGGGGGACAGGGCCGCTGGGGGGGGCCAACGTCCTGACTTTC. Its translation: CASSWGTGPLGGANVLTF.

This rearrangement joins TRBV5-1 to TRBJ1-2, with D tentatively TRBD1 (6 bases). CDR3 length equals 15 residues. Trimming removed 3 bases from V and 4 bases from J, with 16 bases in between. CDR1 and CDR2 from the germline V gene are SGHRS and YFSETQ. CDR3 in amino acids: CASSSAGTNTYGYTF. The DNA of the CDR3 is TGCGCCAGCAGCTCGGCCGGGACAAATACCTATGGCTACACCTTC.

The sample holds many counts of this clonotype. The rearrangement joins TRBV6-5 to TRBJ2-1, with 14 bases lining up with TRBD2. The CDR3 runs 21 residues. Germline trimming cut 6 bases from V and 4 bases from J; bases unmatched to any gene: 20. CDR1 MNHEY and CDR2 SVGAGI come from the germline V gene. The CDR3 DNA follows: TGTGCCAGCAGCAACTATGGACCGACTAGCGGGAGGGTATTAGGTTACAATGAGCAGTTCTTC. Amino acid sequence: CASSNYGPTSGRVLGYNEQFF.

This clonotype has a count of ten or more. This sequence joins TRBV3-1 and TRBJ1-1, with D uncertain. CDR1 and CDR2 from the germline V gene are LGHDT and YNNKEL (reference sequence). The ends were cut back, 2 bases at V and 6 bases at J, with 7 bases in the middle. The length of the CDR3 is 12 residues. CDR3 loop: CASSQTPSEAFF. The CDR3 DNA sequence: TGTGCCAGCAGCCAAACCCCCTCTGAAGCTTTCTTT.

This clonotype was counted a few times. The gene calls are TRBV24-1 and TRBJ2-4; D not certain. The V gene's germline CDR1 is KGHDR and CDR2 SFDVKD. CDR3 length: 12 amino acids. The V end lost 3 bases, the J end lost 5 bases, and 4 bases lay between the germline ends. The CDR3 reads CATSDPENIQYF. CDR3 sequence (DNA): TGTGCCACCAGTGATCCAGAAAACATTCAGTACTTC.

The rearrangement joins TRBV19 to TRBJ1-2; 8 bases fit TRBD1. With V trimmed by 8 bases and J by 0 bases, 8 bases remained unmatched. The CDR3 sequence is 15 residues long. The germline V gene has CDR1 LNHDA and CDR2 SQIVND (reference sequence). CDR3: CASERTGGSNYGYTF. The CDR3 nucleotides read TGTGCCAGTGAGCGCACAGGGGGTTCTAACTATGGCTACACCTTC.

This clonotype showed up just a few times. CDR3 sequence: CASSSRNTEAFF. CDR3 DNA sequence: TGTGCCAGCAGTAGTAGAAACACTGAAGCTTTCTTT. V is TRBV7-6 and J is TRBJ1-1; D unresolved. CDR3 size: 12 residues. V was pared by 6 bases and J by 2 bases, with 7 bases between. The V gene's germline CDR1 is SGHVS and CDR2 FNYEAQ.

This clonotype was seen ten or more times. CDR3 protein: CASRAGGPGSYNEQFF. The CDR3, as DNA: TGTGCCAGCAGAGCGGGAGGGCCTGGCTCCTACAATGAGCAGTTCTTC. The chain carries TRBV6-2 or TRBV6-3 and TRBJ2-1; TRBD2 aligns across 10 bases. V trimming: 6 bases; J trimming: 0 bases; junction bases outside the gene matches: 5. The CDR3 covers 16 residues. Germline lookup yields CDR1 MNHEY and CDR2 SVGEGT.

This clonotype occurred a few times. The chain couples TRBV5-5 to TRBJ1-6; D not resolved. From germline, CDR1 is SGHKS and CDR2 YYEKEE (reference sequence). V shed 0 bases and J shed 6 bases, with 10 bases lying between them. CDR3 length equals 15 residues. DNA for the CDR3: TGTGCCAGCAGCTTGGAGGGATGGGGTAATTCACCCCTCCACTTT. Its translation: CASSLEGWGNSPLHF.

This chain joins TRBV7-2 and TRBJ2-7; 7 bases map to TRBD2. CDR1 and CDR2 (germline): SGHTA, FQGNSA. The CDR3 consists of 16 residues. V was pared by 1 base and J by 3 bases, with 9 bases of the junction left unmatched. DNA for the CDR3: TGTGCCAGCAGCTTAGGTCCCGACGGGGGGAACTACGAGCAGTACGTC. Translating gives CASSLGPDGGNYEQYV.

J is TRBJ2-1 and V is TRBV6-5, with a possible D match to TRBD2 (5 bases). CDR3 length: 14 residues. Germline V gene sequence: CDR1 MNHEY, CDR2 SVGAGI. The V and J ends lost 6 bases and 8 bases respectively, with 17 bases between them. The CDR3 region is CASSRPRAGDEQFF. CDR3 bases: TGTGCCAGCAGCCGCCCGCGGGCAGGAGATGAGCAGTTCTTC.

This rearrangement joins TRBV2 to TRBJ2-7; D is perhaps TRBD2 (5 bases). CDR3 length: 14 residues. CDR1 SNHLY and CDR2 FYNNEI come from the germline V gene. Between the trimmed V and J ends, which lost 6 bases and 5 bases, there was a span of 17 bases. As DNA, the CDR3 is TGTGCCAGCAGGTATTCGGGGAATTTGGACGAGCAGTACTTC. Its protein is CASRYSGNLDEQYF.

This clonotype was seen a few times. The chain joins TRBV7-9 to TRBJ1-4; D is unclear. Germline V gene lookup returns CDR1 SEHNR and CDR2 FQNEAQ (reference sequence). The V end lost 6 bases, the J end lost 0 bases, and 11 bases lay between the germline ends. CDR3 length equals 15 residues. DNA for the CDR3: TGTGCCAGCAGACCTAAACAAGCAACTAATGAAAAACTGTTTTTT. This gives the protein CASRPKQATNEKLFF.

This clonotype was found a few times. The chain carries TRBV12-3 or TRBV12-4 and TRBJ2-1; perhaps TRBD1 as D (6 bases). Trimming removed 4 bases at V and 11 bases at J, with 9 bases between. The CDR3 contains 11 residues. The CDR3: CASSSGQKQFF. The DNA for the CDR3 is TGTGCCAGCAGTTCTGGACAGAAGCAGTTCTTC.

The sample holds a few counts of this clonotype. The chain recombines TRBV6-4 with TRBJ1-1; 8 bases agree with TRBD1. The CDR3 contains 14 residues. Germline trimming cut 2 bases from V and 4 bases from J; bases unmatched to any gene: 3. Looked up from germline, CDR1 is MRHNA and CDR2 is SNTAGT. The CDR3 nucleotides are TGTGCCAGCAGTGACACCGACAGGGGCACTGAAGCTTTCTTT. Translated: CASSDTDRGTEAFF.

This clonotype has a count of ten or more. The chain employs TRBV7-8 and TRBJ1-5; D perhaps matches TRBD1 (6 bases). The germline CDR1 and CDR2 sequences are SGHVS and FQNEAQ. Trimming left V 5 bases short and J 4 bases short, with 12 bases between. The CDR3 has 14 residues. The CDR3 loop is CASSDRIGNQPQHF. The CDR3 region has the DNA TGTGCCAGCAGCGACAGGATAGGAAATCAGCCCCAGCATTTT.

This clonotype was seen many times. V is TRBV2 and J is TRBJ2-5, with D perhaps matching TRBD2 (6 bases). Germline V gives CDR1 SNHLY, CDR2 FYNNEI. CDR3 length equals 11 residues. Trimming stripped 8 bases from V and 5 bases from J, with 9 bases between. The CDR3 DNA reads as TGTGCCAGCCTCGCGGGGGAGACCCAGTACTTC. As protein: CASLAGETQYF.

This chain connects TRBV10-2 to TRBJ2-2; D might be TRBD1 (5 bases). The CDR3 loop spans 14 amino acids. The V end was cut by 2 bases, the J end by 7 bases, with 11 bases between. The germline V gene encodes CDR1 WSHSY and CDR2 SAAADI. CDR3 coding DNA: TGCGCCAGCAGTGAGCAGGGCCGTGTCGGGGAGCTGTTTTTT. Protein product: CASSEQGRVGELFF.

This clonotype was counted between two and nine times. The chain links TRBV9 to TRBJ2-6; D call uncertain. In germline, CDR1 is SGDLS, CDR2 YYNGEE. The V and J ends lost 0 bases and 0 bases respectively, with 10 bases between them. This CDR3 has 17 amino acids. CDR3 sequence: CASSVGYQNSGANVLTF. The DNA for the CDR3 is TGTGCCAGCAGCGTAGGGTACCAGAACTCTGGGGCCAACGTCCTGACTTTC.

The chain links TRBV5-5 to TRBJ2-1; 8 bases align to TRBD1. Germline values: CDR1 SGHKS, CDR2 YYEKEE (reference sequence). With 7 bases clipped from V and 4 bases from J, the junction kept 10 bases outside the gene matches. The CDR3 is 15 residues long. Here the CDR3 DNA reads TGTGCCAGCGGGAAAGGACAGGGCCTATACAATGAGCAGTTCTTC. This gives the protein CASGKGQGLYNEQFF.

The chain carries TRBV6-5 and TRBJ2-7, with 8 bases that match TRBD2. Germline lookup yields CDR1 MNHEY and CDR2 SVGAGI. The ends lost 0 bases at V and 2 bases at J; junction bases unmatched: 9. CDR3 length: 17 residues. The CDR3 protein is CASSYSGGVLPPYEQYF. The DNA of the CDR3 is TGTGCCAGCAGTTACTCCGGGGGGGTTTTGCCCCCCTACGAGCAGTACTTC.

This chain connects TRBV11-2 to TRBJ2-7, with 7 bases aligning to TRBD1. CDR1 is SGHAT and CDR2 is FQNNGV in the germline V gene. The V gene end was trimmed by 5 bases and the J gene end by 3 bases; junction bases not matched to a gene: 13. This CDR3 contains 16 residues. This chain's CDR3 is CASSPGGAGWVYEQYF. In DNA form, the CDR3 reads TGTGCCAGCAGCCCAGGGGGTGCGGGTTGGGTCTACGAGCAGTACTTC.

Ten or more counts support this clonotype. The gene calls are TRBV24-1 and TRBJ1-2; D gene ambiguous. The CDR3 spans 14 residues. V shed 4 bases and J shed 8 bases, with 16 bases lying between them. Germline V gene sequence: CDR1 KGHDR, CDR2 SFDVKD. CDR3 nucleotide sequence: TGTGCCACCAGTGACCCGACGTCTGGTGGAGGCTACACCTTC. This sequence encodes CATSDPTSGGGYTF.

The CDR3 here is CASSLARAGASGEQYF. CDR3 in DNA: TGCGCCAGCAGCTTGGCCCGGGCGGGAGCCTCAGGGGAGCAGTACTTC. V gene TRBV5-1 combines with J gene TRBJ2-7, with TRBD2 identical over 7 bases. V lost 0 bases, J lost 7 bases, and 13 bases stayed unmatched. The length of the CDR3 is 16 residues. The germline CDR1 and CDR2 sequences are SGHRS and YFSETQ.

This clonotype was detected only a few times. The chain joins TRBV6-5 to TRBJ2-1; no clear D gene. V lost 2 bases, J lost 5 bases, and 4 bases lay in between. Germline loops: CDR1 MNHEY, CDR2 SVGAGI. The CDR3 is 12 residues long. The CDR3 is CASSYGNNEQFF. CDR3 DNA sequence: TGTGCCAGCAGTTACGGCAACAATGAGCAGTTCTTC.